One sample yielded the 21 T cell receptor beta chains listed below, sequenced in a study of blood T cell repertoires in COVID-19. Sequenced by immunoSEQ multiplex PCR; TCRdb stores in-frame clones only, minus some. Of about 89,000 clones listed, approximately 88% are singletons. Sequenced: peripheral blood. The origin of the receptors is a man aged 55 to 70 with acute or convalescent COVID-19.

J is TRBJ2-5 and V is TRBV7-8; no clear D gene. The germline CDR1 and CDR2 sequences are SGHVS and FQNEAQ. V dropped 1 base and J dropped 2 bases, with 11 bases sitting between them. This CDR3 comprises 15 residues. As DNA, the CDR3 is TGTGCCAGCAGCTTAGACAGACGATTTCAAGAGACCCAGTACTTC. This gives the protein CASSLDRRFQETQYF.

The chain joins TRBV5-1 to TRBJ2-7; D may be TRBD2 (6 bases). The CDR3 consists of 15 residues. Germline loops: CDR1 SGHRS, CDR2 YFSETQ. The V and J ends lost 1 base and 6 bases respectively, with 17 bases between them. The CDR3 is CASSLFVTRDVEQYF. In DNA, the CDR3 is TGCGCCAGCAGCTTGTTTGTGACTAGAGACGTCGAGCAGTACTTC.

The rearrangement uses TRBV5-1 and TRBJ1-1; maybe TRBD1 (6 bases). V was pared by 4 bases and J by 0 bases, with 10 bases between. Germline V gene sequence: CDR1 SGHRS, CDR2 YFSETQ. This CDR3 contains 14 residues. CDR3 sequence: CASSPRQVNTEAFF. The CDR3 bases are TGCGCCAGCAGCCCCAGACAGGTGAACACTGAAGCTTTCTTT.

This chain links TRBV19 with TRBJ2-7; D perhaps matches TRBD1 (6 bases). Germline V gives CDR1 LNHDA, CDR2 SQIVND (reference sequence). This CDR3 contains 14 residues. Trimming removed 3 bases from V and 5 bases from J, with 14 bases in between. DNA of the CDR3: TGTGCCAGTAGTATGACAGGAACGCTACACGAGCAGTACTTC. The encoded protein is CASSMTGTLHEQYF.

The V and J genes are TRBV19 and TRBJ1-5, with D perhaps matching TRBD1 (5 bases). Trimming pared 5 bases from V and 3 bases from J, leaving 8 bases between. CDR1 LNHDA and CDR2 SQIVND come from the germline V gene (reference sequence). The CDR3 totals 13 residues. Here the CDR3 reads CASSPDINQPQHF. In DNA, the CDR3 is TGTGCCAGTAGTCCGGACATCAATCAGCCCCAGCATTTT.

The chain is built from TRBV29-1 and TRBJ2-7; D is uncertain. Germline V CDR1 and CDR2: SQVTM, ANQGSEA. The CDR3 is 13 residues long. V lost 8 bases and J 0 bases, leaving 14 bases between the germline ends. The CDR3 DNA is TGCAGCTTTTTAGACACGAGCTCCTACGAGCAGTACTTC. Translation: CSFLDTSSYEQYF.

This clone was detected a few times. The sample holds other DNA sequences that translate to the same CDR3. This chain connects TRBV7-3 to TRBJ2-3, with TRBD1 identical over 10 bases. CDR1 and CDR2 from the germline V gene are SGHTA and FQGTGA. The CDR3 spans 15 residues. Unmatched junction bases numbered 5, after V lost 5 bases and J lost 3 bases. CDR3 coding DNA: TGTGCCAGCAGCCCCGACAGGGGGCTGACAGATACGCAGTATTTT. Encoded protein: CASSPDRGLTDTQYF. The variable domain in full, completed from reference TRBV7-3 and TRBJ2-3, reads GAGVSQTPSNKVTEKGKYVELRCDPISGHTALYWYRQSLGQGPEFLIYFQGTGAADDSGLPNDRFFAVRPEGSVSTLKIQRTERGDSAVYLCASSPDRGLTDTQYFGPGTRLTVL.

This clone has only a few counts. This chain uses TRBV6-1 with TRBJ1-5; D is perhaps TRBD1 (5 bases). The germline gives CDR1 MNHNS, CDR2 SASEGT. The CDR3 covers 12 residues. V lost 3 bases and J lost 7, with 7 bases in between. CDR3 residues: CASSERGQPQHF. The CDR3 nucleotides are TGTGCCAGCAGTGAGCGGGGCCAGCCCCAGCATTTT.

V and J are TRBV10-3 and TRBJ1-2, with 8 bases lining up with TRBD1. Germline V gene sequence: CDR1 ENHRY, CDR2 SYGVKD. The length of the CDR3 is 14 residues. V shed 4 bases, J shed 4 bases, and the junction held 5 bases outside the gene matches. Written as DNA, the CDR3 is TGTGCCATCAGTGGGACAGGGACGGGCTATGGCTACACCTTC. Amino acid sequence: CAISGTGTGYGYTF.

A single count supports this clone. This chain uses TRBV6-5 with TRBJ2-1; TRBD2 matches at 11 bases. CDR1 is MNHEY, CDR2 SVGAGI, per germline. Trimming cost V 8 bases and J 4 bases; bases outside gene matches: 7. This CDR3 contains 15 residues. CDR3 coding DNA: TGTGCCAGCCCGGGTAGCGGGAGGGTATACAATGAGCAGTTCTTC. Amino acid sequence: CASPGSGRVYNEQFF.

The chain couples TRBV30 to TRBJ1-3; D might be TRBD1 (5 bases). This CDR3 has 16 residues. Germline V gene data show CDR1 as GTSNPN and CDR2 as SVGIG (reference sequence). Trimming took off 4 bases at V and 0 bases at J, with 16 bases between the two ends. The CDR3 coding sequence is TGTGCCTGGACCCGAAGGGGAACGAGCTCTGGAAACACCATATATTTT. As protein: CAWTRRGTSSGNTIYF.

This clone was picked up one time. The CDR3 region is CASSQGTAGNTIYF. CDR3 coding DNA: TGTGCCAGCAGCCAAGGGACAGCTGGAAACACCATATATTTT. This sequence joins TRBV3-1 (or the pseudogene TRBV3-2) and TRBJ1-3; TRBD1 might be the D (6 bases). Germline V gene data show CDR1 as LGHDT and CDR2 as YNNKEL (reference sequence). V was clipped by 1 base and J by 2 bases, with 6 bases between them. This CDR3 region has 14 residues.

The chain combines TRBV5-1 with TRBJ1-3; D gene uncertain. Looked up from germline, CDR1 is SGHRS and CDR2 is YFSETQ. V was clipped by 0 bases and J by 0 bases, with 16 bases between them. The CDR3 runs to 18 residues. The CDR3 spells CASSLDSLLSRSGNTIYF. In nucleotides, the CDR3 is TGCGCCAGCAGCTTGGACAGCCTACTCTCACGCTCTGGAAACACCATATATTTT.

V usage is TRBV5-1 and J usage is TRBJ1-1, with 7 bases lining up with TRBD1. Unmatched junction bases numbered 7, after V lost 4 bases and J lost 4 bases. The germline V gene has CDR1 SGHRS and CDR2 YFSETQ. This CDR3 spans 14 amino acids. The CDR3 spells CASSAQGVGTEAFF. The CDR3 nucleotides read TGCGCCAGCAGCGCTCAGGGGGTAGGCACTGAAGCTTTCTTT. The whole variable domain, remainder taken from reference TRBV5-1 and TRBJ1-1, is KAGVTQTPRYLIKTRGQQVTLSCSPISGHRSVSWYQQTPGQGLQFLFEYFSETQRNKGNFPGRFSGRQFSNSRSEMNVSTLELGDSALYLCASSAQGVGTEAFFGQGTRLTVV.

V gene TRBV10-3 combines with J gene TRBJ2-1; perhaps TRBD2 as D (7 bases). The CDR3 is made up of 15 amino acids. V lost 3 bases to trimming and J lost 4 bases, with 13 bases between them. Germline V CDR1 and CDR2: ENHRY, SYGVKD. The DNA for the CDR3 is TGTGCCATCAGTGATGTGGGGGGGCTGTACAATGAGCAGTTCTTC. This encodes CAISDVGGLYNEQFF.

The chain joins TRBV6-5 to TRBJ2-3; 7 bases map to TRBD2. Germline CDR1 MNHEY, CDR2 SVGAGI. The CDR3 runs to 14 residues. J was trimmed by 0 bases and V by 10 bases; bases with no gene match: 7. The CDR3 spells CATQRRGSTDTQYF. The CDR3 nucleotides are TGTGCCACCCAGAGGCGGGGGAGCACAGATACGCAGTATTTT.

V is TRBV6-5 and J is TRBJ2-3; weak D call: TRBD2 (6 bases). Germline CDR1 MNHEY, CDR2 SVGAGI. The CDR3 sequence is 15 residues long. The V and J ends lost 0 bases and 0 bases respectively, with 7 bases between them. Here the CDR3 reads CASSYSGTSTDTQYF. CDR3 nucleotides: TGTGCCAGCAGTTACTCGGGGACTAGCACAGATACGCAGTATTTT.

The chain joins TRBV18 to TRBJ2-7, with D possibly TRBD1 on 6 matching bases. Germline V gene lookup returns CDR1 KGHSH and CDR2 LQKENI. Trimming stripped 2 bases from V and 6 bases from J, with 20 bases between. CDR3 length: 16 amino acids. The CDR3 sequence: CASSPLGAARSGEQYF. In DNA form, the CDR3 reads TGTGCCAGCTCACCATTGGGGGCCGCCCGTTCGGGCGAGCAGTACTTC.

For the CDR3, the DNA is TGTGCCACCGCCCTCGGGAGCTCCTACAATGAGCAGTTCTTC. Translated: CATALGSSYNEQFF. The chain couples TRBV24-1 to TRBJ2-1, with D possibly being TRBD2 (6 bases). Trimming stripped 9 bases from V and 0 bases from J, with 11 bases between. This CDR3 contains 14 residues. Per the germline V gene, CDR1 is KGHDR and CDR2 is SFDVKD.

The chain links TRBV5-6 to TRBJ2-7; TRBD1 might be the D (5 bases). The CDR3 length is 15 residues. Between the trimmed V and J ends, which lost 0 bases and 0 bases, there was a span of 10 bases. Germline values: CDR1 SGHDT, CDR2 YYEEEE. The CDR3 reads CASSLVLTASYEQYF. CDR3 sequence (DNA): TGTGCCAGCAGCTTGGTGTTGACAGCCTCCTACGAGCAGTACTTC.

The chain links TRBV7-2 to TRBJ2-2, with 14 bases aligning to TRBD2. V was clipped by 0 bases and J by 6 bases; unmatched bases: 0. Looked up from germline, CDR1 is SGHTA and CDR2 is FQGNSA. The CDR3 is made up of 16 amino acids. The CDR3: CASSLATSGGAGELFF. CDR3 sequence (DNA): TGTGCCAGCAGCTTAGCGACTAGCGGGGGGGCCGGGGAGCTGTTTTTT.